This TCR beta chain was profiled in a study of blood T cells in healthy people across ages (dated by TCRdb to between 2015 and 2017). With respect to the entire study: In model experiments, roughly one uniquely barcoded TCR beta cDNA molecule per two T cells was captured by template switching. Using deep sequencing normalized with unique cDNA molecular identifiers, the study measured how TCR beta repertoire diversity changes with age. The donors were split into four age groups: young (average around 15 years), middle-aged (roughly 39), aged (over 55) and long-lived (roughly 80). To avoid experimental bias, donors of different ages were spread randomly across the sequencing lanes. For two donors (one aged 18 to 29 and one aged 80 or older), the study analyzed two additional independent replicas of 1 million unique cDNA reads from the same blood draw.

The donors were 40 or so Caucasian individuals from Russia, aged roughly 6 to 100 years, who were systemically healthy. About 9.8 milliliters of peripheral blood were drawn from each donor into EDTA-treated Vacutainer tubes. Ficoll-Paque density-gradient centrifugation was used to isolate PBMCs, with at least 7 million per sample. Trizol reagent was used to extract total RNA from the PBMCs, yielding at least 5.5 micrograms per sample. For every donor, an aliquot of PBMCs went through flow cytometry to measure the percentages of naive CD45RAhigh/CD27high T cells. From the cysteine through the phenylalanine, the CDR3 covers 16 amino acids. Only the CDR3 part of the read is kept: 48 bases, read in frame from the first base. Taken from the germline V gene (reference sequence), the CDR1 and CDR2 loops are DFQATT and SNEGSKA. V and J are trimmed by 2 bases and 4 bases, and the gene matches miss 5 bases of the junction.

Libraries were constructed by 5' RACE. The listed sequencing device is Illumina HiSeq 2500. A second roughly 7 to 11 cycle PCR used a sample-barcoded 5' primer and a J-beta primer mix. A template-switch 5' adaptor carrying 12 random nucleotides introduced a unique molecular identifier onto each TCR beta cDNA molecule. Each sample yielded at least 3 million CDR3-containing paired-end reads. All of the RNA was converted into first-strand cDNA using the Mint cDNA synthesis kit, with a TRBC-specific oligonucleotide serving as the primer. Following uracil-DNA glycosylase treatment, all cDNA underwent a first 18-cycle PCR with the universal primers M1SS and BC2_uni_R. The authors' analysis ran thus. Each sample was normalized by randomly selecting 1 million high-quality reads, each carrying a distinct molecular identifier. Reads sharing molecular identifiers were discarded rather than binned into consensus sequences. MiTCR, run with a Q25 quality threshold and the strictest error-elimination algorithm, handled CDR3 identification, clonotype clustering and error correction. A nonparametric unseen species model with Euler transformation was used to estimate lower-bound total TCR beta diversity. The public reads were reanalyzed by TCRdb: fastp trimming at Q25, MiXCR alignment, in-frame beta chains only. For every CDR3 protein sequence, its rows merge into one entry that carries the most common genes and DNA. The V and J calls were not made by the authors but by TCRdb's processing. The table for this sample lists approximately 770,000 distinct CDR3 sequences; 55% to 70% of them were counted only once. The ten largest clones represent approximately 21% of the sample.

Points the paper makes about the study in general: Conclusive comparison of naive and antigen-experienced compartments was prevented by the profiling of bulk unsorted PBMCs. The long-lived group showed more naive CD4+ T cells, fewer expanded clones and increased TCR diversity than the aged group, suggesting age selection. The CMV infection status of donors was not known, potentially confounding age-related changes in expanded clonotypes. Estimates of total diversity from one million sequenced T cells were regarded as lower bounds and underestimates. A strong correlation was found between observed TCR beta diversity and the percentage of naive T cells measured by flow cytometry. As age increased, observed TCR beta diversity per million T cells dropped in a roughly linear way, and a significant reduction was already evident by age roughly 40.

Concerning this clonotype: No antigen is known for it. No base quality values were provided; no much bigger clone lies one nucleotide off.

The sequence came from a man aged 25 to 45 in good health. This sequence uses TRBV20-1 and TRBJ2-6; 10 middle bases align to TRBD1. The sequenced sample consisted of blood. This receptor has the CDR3 CSARSGTGAGANVLTF. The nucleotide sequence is TGCAGTGCTAGATCCGGGACAGGGGCAGGGGCCAACGTCCTGACTTTC.